In its sample, the clone carrying this T cell receptor beta chain was seen a few times. Its antigen is currently unknown. The sample contains more than one DNA sequence encoding this CDR3. This sample is drawn from a study of beta chain features in type 1 diabetes. Findings of the study overall: In the patient group, naive, central memory and Treg TCRB repertoires seemed more alike than in the healthy donor group. Moderately but significantly shorter TCRB CDR3s were found in Type 1 diabetes patients in all four CD4+ subsets. For type 1 diabetes patients, VDJ junctions showed fewer insertions and more deletions.

All of the isolated RNA was reverse transcribed, so expressed TCRB transcripts were sequenced. TCRdb's table, derived via immunoSEQ multiplex PCR, lists solely in-frame clones and lacks some. The data hold 860,000 or so clones, with roughly a sixth observed a single time. CDR3 length equals 12 residues. V gave up 5 bases and J gave up 2 bases, with 7 bases separating them. Germline assignment: CDR1 SGHRS and CDR2 YFSETQ. This sequence originates from a woman in her late teens or twenties in good health. The chain joins TRBV5-1 to TRBJ2-5; D may be TRBD1 (6 bases). The sequenced sample consisted of naive CD4+ T cells from blood. The CDR3 DNA follows: TGCGCCAGCAGAGGGGGACAAGAGACCCAGTACTTC. It specifies CASRGGQETQYF.